Presented here are 27 T cell receptor beta chains from one specimen sequenced in a study of blood T cell repertoires in COVID-19. Generated by immunoSEQ multiplex PCR, the TCRdb table keeps only in-frame clones and is missing some. The sample has about 130,000 clones, about 88% seen once. The source material was peripheral blood. The receptors derive from a man aged 50 to 60 with active COVID-19.

The chain is built from TRBV6-1 and TRBJ2-7; D uncertain. The CDR3 has 13 amino acids. The V end was cut by 2 bases, the J end by 3 bases, with 8 bases between. In germline, CDR1 is MNHNS, CDR2 SASEGT. CDR3 bases: TGTGCCAGCAGTGAAATGCTCTACTACGAGCAGTACGTC. Protein: CASSEMLYYEQYV.

V is TRBV4-1 and J is TRBJ1-1, with unresolved D. The V end was cut by 9 bases, the J end by 6 bases, with 20 bases between. The CDR3 contains 14 residues. Germline CDR1 MGHRA, CDR2 YSYEKL. The CDR3, as DNA: TGCGCCAGTAGGTGGTCTCAGGCTTTTGCTGAAGCTTTCTTT. Its protein is CASRWSQAFAEAFF.

V is TRBV18 and J is TRBJ1-2; TRBD1 matches 8 bases. After removal of 3 bases from V and 0 bases from J, the junction contained 6 bases not matched to a gene. Germline V gene data show CDR1 as KGHSH and CDR2 as LQKENI. The CDR3 consists of 16 residues. CDR3 sequence: CASSPSTGGANYGYTF. Here the CDR3 DNA reads TGTGCCAGCTCACCTTCCACAGGGGGGGCTAACTATGGCTACACCTTC.

The V and J genes are TRBV11-1 and TRBJ1-1, with 7 bases identical to TRBD1. Unmatched junction bases numbered 3, after V lost 2 bases and J lost 3 bases. Per germline, CDR1 SGHAT and CDR2 FQDESV (reference sequence). There are 14 residues in the CDR3. The CDR3 DNA sequence: TGTGCCAGCAGCTTAAGTACAGGGGACACTGAAGCTTTCTTT. Translating it yields CASSLSTGDTEAFF.

V gene TRBV11-3 combines with J gene TRBJ1-1, with D maybe TRBD1 (5 bases). There are 14 residues in the CDR3. V gave up 1 base and J gave up 5 bases, with 11 bases separating them. Germline-derived CDR1 and CDR2 are SGHNT and YENEEA. The CDR3 nucleotides read TGTGCCAGCAGCTTAGGCGCGAGACAGACTGAAGCTTTCTTT. Its protein product is CASSLGARQTEAFF.

V is TRBV7-9 and J is TRBJ2-3; 11 bases line up with TRBD2. CDR3 size: 15 residues. The V and J ends lost 5 bases and 4 bases, in that order; junction bases with no gene match: 5. Per germline, CDR1 SEHNR and CDR2 FQNEAQ (reference sequence). The CDR3 nucleotides are TGTGCCAGCAGCATAACTAGCGGGGGCGCAGATACGCAGTATTTT. As protein: CASSITSGGADTQYF. Full variable domain (remainder filled in from reference TRBV7-9 and TRBJ2-3): DTGVSQNPRHKITKRGQNVTFRCDPISEHNRLYWYRQTLGQGPEFLTYFQNEAQLEKSRLLSDRFSAERPKGSFSTLEIQRTEQGDSAMYLCASSITSGGADTQYFGPGTRLTVL.

The rearrangement joins TRBV7-3 to TRBJ2-3, with no clear D. Germline V gene lookup returns CDR1 SGHTA and CDR2 FQGTGA. With 0 bases removed from V and 2 bases from J, the gap between germline ends came to 3 bases. This CDR3 is 13 amino acids long. The CDR3 reads CASSLTATDTQYF. The CDR3 DNA is TGTGCCAGCAGCTTAACGGCCACAGATACGCAGTATTTT.

The genes are TRBV4-2 and TRBJ2-3; 8 positions agree with TRBD2. V dropped 1 base and J dropped 4; count of bases not matched to a gene: 7. Germline-derived CDR1 and CDR2 are LGHNA and YNFKEQ. The CDR3 is 16 amino acids. Here the CDR3 DNA reads TGTGCCAGCAGCCAAGGCCCAGCGGGAGAGGCAGATACGCAGTATTTT. Protein product: CASSQGPAGEADTQYF.

This clone has a single count. V is TRBV6-5 and J is TRBJ2-7, with a weak D call TRBD1 (6 bases). Per the germline V gene, CDR1 is MNHEY and CDR2 is SVGAGI. V gave up 5 bases and J gave up 3 bases, with 14 bases separating them. This CDR3 comprises 14 residues. This chain's CDR3 is CASSTRDTVYEQYV. Here the CDR3 DNA reads TGTGCCAGCAGTACCCGGGACACCGTCTACGAGCAGTACGTC.

CDR3 nucleotide sequence: TGTGCCAGCAGTCAACGGGGGGGGGAAGCTTTCTTT. It specifies CASSQRGGEAFF. The rearrangement links TRBV12-3 or TRBV12-4 to TRBJ1-1; possible D gene TRBD1, 5 bases. V was trimmed by 5 bases and J by 8 bases, leaving 12 bases between them. The CDR3 contains 12 residues.

The chain combines TRBV19 with TRBJ2-3, with 13 bases aligning to TRBD2. The germline CDR1 and CDR2 sequences are LNHDA and SQIVND (reference sequence). The trim removed 0 bases at V and 2 bases at J, leaving 2 bases unmatched. The CDR3 totals 17 residues. CDR3 coding DNA: TGTGCCAGTAGTATAGATACTAGCGGGGGGGTCACAGATACGCAGTATTTT. Translating gives CASSIDTSGGVTDTQYF.

This clone was counted a single time. This chain connects TRBV10-2 to TRBJ2-2; 7 nucleotides line up with TRBD1. The CDR3 totals 13 residues. Germline trimming cut 8 bases from V and 4 bases from J; bases unmatched to any gene: 4. The V gene's germline CDR1 is WSHSY and CDR2 SAAADI. CDR3 DNA: TGCGCCAGCTCGGGACAGTCCACCGGGGAGCTGTTTTTT. Its translation is CASSGQSTGELFF.

The CDR3 DNA sequence: TGTGCCAGCAGCCTACGGGGGGGTGGATCGGGGGAGCAGTTCTTC. It encodes CASSLRGGGSGEQFF. The rearrangement joins TRBV6-6 to TRBJ2-1, with 8 nucleotides matching TRBD2. Trimming cost V 6 bases and J 10 bases; bases outside gene matches: 14. This CDR3 comprises 15 residues. The V gene's germline CDR1 is MNHNY and CDR2 SVGAGI (reference sequence).

The J gene is TRBJ2-3, the V gene TRBV24-1; the match to TRBD2 covers 13 bases. The CDR3 has 18 amino acids. CDR1 and CDR2 (germline): KGHDR, SFDVKD. V lost 5 bases to trimming and J lost 4 bases; unmatched junction nucleotides: 11. The CDR3 nucleotides read TGTGCCACCAGTGCTACTCCGGGACTAGCGGGACAGTCAGATACGCAGTATTTT. This translates into CATSATPGLAGQSDTQYF.

Here the CDR3 reads CASRETGPNTEAFF. In DNA, the CDR3 is TGCGCCAGCAGGGAGACAGGTCCGAACACTGAAGCTTTCTTT. The rearrangement uses TRBV5-1 and TRBJ1-1, with a weak D call TRBD1 (6 bases). Trimming removed 5 bases from V and 1 base from J, with 12 bases in between. Germline assignment: CDR1 SGHRS and CDR2 YFSETQ. The CDR3 totals 14 residues.

For this clone: One end of the junction is discordant with germline, which a read error may explain. The gene calls are TRBV18 and TRBJ1-4, with 9 bases matching TRBD1. The V gene's germline CDR1 is KGHSH and CDR2 LQKENI. This CDR3 is built from 16 residues. The CDR3 sequence is CASSAPGQGLNEKLFF. The CDR3 DNA follows: TGTGCCAGCTCAGCACCGGGACAGGGACTTAATGAAAAACTGTTTTTT.

The V and J genes are TRBV7-8 and TRBJ1-3; no reliable D call. The CDR3 is made up of 16 amino acids. V dropped 3 bases and J dropped 0 bases, with 12 bases sitting between them. Germline lookup yields CDR1 SGHVS and CDR2 FQNEAQ. The CDR3 region has the DNA TGTGCCAGCAGCTTGGGGAGGAGGCGCTCTGGAAACACCATATATTTT. Translating it yields CASSLGRRRSGNTIYF. Using reference TRBV7-8 and TRBJ1-3 for the parts outside the CDR3, the full variable domain is GAGVSQSPRYKVAKRGQDVALRCDPISGHVSLFWYQQALGQGPEFLTYFQNEAQLDKSGLPSDRFFAERPEGSVSTLKIQRTQQEDSAVYLCASSLGRRRSGNTIYFGEGSWLTVV.

V gene TRBV9 combines with J gene TRBJ2-7, with D possibly being TRBD2 (7 bases). CDR1 SGDLS and CDR2 YYNGEE come from the germline V gene. The CDR3 is 14 residues long. V gave up 1 base and J gave up 5 bases, with 13 bases separating them. The CDR3 protein is CASSVRGGGDEQYF. The CDR3 nucleotides are TGTGCCAGCAGCGTAAGAGGAGGGGGGGACGAGCAGTACTTC.

The sample holds one count of this clone. This rearrangement joins TRBV6-1 to TRBJ2-1; 9 bases agree with TRBD1. Germline assignment: CDR1 MNHNS and CDR2 SASEGT. This CDR3 comprises 15 residues. The V segment lost 1 base and the J segment 8 bases; nucleotides outside the gene matches: 6. CDR3 residues: CASSEVGQGPHEQFF. CDR3 DNA sequence: TGTGCCAGCAGTGAAGTGGGACAGGGTCCCCATGAGCAGTTCTTC.

This chain connects TRBV5-4 to TRBJ2-3; D perhaps matches TRBD2 (7 bases). V lost 3 bases and J 4 bases, leaving 18 bases between the germline ends. Germline lookup yields CDR1 SGHNT and CDR2 YYREEE (reference sequence). There are 16 residues in the CDR3. DNA of the CDR3: TGTGCCAGCAGCTCCAAACAGGGAGGGGGGGCAGATACGCAGTATTTT. Amino acids: CASSSKQGGGADTQYF. The full variable domain, rest sourced from reference TRBV5-4 and TRBJ2-3, is ETGVTQSPTHLIKTRGQQVTLRCSSQSGHNTVSWYQQALGQGPQFIFQYYREEENGRGNFPPRFSGLQFPNYSSELNVNALELDDSALYLCASSSKQGGGADTQYFGPGTRLTVL.

The chain recombines TRBV29-1 with TRBJ1-1; D is perhaps TRBD1 (6 bases). The CDR3 length is 14 residues. The germline gives CDR1 SQVTM, CDR2 ANQGSEA. Trimming removed 2 bases at V and 3 bases at J, with 13 bases between. CDR3 DNA: TGCAGCGTTGAACTACGAAAGGGGGACACTGAAGCTTTCTTT. Protein sequence: CSVELRKGDTEAFF.

This sequence joins TRBV27 and TRBJ1-2, with D uncertain. This CDR3 comprises 15 residues. Germline V gene sequence: CDR1 MNHEY, CDR2 SMNVEV (reference sequence). V was trimmed by 2 bases and J by 7 bases, leaving 17 bases between them. The chain's CDR3 is CASSLVAGSVGGYTF. The DNA for the CDR3 is TGTGCCAGCAGTTTAGTTGCGGGGTCTGTCGGTGGCTACACCTTC.

J is TRBJ2-6 and V is TRBV25-1; TRBD2 agrees at 7 bases. V gave up 5 bases and J gave up 0 bases; unmatched junction bases: 4. CDR3 length: 16 residues. The germline gives CDR1 MGHDK, CDR2 SYGVNS. In DNA, the CDR3 is TGTGCCAGCAGTCGTCGGGGGGTCTCTGGGGCCAACGTCCTGACTTTC. This gives the protein CASSRRGVSGANVLTF.

The gene calls are TRBV6-1 and TRBJ1-3; 8 nucleotides match TRBD1. J lost 1 base, V lost 1 base, and 12 bases had no gene match. The CDR3 sequence is 19 residues long. CDR1 and CDR2 from the germline V gene are MNHNS and SASEGT. DNA of the CDR3: TGTGCCAGCAGTGAAGGAGACAGGGGCGGCCTGGTTTCTGGAAACACCATATATTTT. The encoded protein is CASSEGDRGGLVSGNTIYF.

The V gene is TRBV7-5, the J gene TRBJ2-1; TRBD2, the D gene given by the table, was not confirmed from the DNA. TRBV7-5 is described as a pseudogene. This CDR3 spans 14 amino acids. The CDR3 reads CARSFHEGYSEQFF. The DNA of the CDR3 is TGTGCCAGAAGCTTTCATGAGGGTTACAGTGAGCAGTTCTTC.

The V and J genes are TRBV5-1 and TRBJ2-7; 9 positions agree with TRBD1. Losses at the gene ends were 0 bases for V and 6 bases for J; bases not matched to a gene: 10. The CDR3 runs to 16 residues. Germline V gene lookup returns CDR1 SGHRS and CDR2 YFSETQ. CDR3 DNA: TGCGCCAGCAGCTTGGGGGCCAGGGACAGGGTGGCCGAGCAGTACTTC. This codes for CASSLGARDRVAEQYF.

This chain joins TRBV24-1 and TRBJ2-3; TRBD2 matches 8 bases. The CDR3 is 16 amino acids. Germline lookup yields CDR1 KGHDR and CDR2 SFDVKD. The V and J ends lost 4 bases and 4 bases, in that order; junction bases with no gene match: 9. In nucleotides, the CDR3 is TGTGCCACCAGTGACCCTGGGGCGGGGGGATCAGATACGCAGTATTTT. Protein sequence: CATSDPGAGGSDTQYF.